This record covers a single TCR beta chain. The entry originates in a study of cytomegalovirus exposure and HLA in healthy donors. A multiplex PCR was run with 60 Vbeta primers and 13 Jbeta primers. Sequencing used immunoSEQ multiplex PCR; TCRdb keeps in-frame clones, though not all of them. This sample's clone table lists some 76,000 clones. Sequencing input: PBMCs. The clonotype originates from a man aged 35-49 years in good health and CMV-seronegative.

CDR3 residues: CASSPGTGAKREQYF. The CDR3 DNA reads TGTGCCAGCAGTCCAGGGACAGGGGCTAAGAGGGAGCAGTACTTC. The rearrangement links TRBV27 to TRBJ2-7; 10 bases are a match to TRBD1. The length of the CDR3 is 15 residues. Germline V gives CDR1 MNHEY, CDR2 SMNVEV (reference sequence). The V gene end was trimmed by 5 bases and the J gene end by 7 bases; junction bases not matched to a gene: 11.